This passage covers 8 T cell receptor beta chains from one sample sequenced in a study of OX40 agonist ivuxolimab in advanced cancers. The data were produced by immunoSEQ multiplex PCR, yet TCRdb's version contains in-frame clones alone and is incomplete. The sample shows about 32,000 clones, approximately 90% of them seen only once. The input for sequencing was CD4+ or CD8+ T cells sorted from blood, taken in a trial of the OX40 agonist ivuxolimab. The receptors here all came from an adult with an advanced solid tumor such as melanoma, head and neck, liver or kidney cancer.

A note on this clone: Different DNA sequences within this sample yield the same CDR3. The chain is built from TRBV4-1 and TRBJ2-7; TRBD1 matches at 7 bases. The V gene's germline CDR1 is MGHRA and CDR2 YSYEKL. The CDR3 spans 14 residues. The V gene end was trimmed by 3 bases and the J gene end by 3 bases; junction bases not matched to a gene: 5. This CDR3 is CASSQGDSSYEQYF. As DNA, the CDR3 is TGCGCCAGCAGCCAGGGGGACAGTAGCTACGAGCAGTACTTC.

This chain joins TRBV10-3 and TRBJ2-3; 7 positions match TRBD1. The CDR3 totals 14 residues. From germline, CDR1 is ENHRY and CDR2 SYGVKD. V lost 3 bases and J lost 3; bases outside the gene matches: 3. CDR3 bases: TGTGCCATCAGTGACCTACAGGGGACAGATACGCAGTATTTT. It yields the protein CAISDLQGTDTQYF.

The J gene is TRBJ2-5, the V gene TRBV26. TRBV26 constitutes a pseudogene. This CDR3 has 15 residues. CDR3 protein: CASTSTLASQETQYF. CDR3 nucleotide sequence: TGTGCCAGCACTTCGACCCTGGCAAGCCAAGAGACCCAGTACTTC.

This chain links TRBV5-6 with TRBJ2-7; D is uncertain. The CDR3 consists of 13 residues. CDR1 SGHDT and CDR2 YYEEEE come from the germline V gene. V dropped 4 bases and J dropped 3 bases, with 11 bases sitting between them. The CDR3 loop reads CASSNGGFYEQYF. The DNA for the CDR3 is TGTGCCAGCAGCAACGGCGGTTTCTACGAGCAGTACTTC.

The chain employs TRBV29-1 and TRBJ2-7; TRBD1 matches at 9 bases. CDR3 length: 12 residues. V lost 6 bases and J lost 3; bases outside the gene matches: 3. Germline lookup yields CDR1 SQVTM and CDR2 ANQGSEA. The CDR3 DNA sequence: TGCAGCGTGCGGACAGGGGACTACGAGCAGTACTTC. Translating gives CSVRTGDYEQYF.

The chain recombines TRBV29-1 with TRBJ2-7; 10 bases line up with TRBD1. V was clipped by 4 bases and J by 0 bases; unmatched bases: 3. CDR3 length equals 14 residues. Germline assignment: CDR1 SQVTM and CDR2 ANQGSEA. The CDR3, as DNA: TGCAGCGTTGGTGGGACAGGGGACTCCTACGAGCAGTACTTC. Encoded protein: CSVGGTGDSYEQYF.

The chain carries TRBV10-2 and TRBJ2-1; D could derive from TRBD1 or TRBD2 (6 bases each). Trimming removed 0 bases at V and 7 bases at J, with 10 bases between. The V gene's germline CDR1 is WSHSY and CDR2 SAAADI. This CDR3 comprises 14 residues. CDR3 sequence: CASSESKGGNEQFF. CDR3 coding DNA: TGCGCCAGCAGTGAGTCGAAAGGGGGGAATGAGCAGTTCTTC.

The table lists this clone with a count of one. This chain uses TRBV7-3 with TRBJ2-7, with D possibly being TRBD2 (6 bases). V shed 3 bases and J shed 3 bases, with 12 bases lying between them. Germline loops: CDR1 SGHTA, CDR2 FQGTGA. The CDR3 runs 14 residues. The CDR3 region has the DNA TGTGCCAGCAGCTTGGGGGGATCGGGCTACGAGCAGTACTTC. Translated: CASSLGGSGYEQYF.